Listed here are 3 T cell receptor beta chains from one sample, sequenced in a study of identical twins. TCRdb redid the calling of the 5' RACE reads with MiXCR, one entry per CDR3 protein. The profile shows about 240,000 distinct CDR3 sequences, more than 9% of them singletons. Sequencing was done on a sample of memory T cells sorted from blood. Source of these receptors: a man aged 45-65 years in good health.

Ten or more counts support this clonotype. In nucleotides, the CDR3 is TGTGCCAGCAGCTTAAGCGGGACTATAGCTGCCTACGAGCAGTACTTC. This codes for CASSLSGTIAAYEQYF. The V and J genes are TRBV7-6 and TRBJ2-7; TRBD2 matches 7 bases. Germline V gene lookup returns CDR1 SGHVS and CDR2 FNYEAQ. The CDR3 covers 16 residues. J was trimmed by 2 bases and V by 2 bases; bases with no gene match: 9.

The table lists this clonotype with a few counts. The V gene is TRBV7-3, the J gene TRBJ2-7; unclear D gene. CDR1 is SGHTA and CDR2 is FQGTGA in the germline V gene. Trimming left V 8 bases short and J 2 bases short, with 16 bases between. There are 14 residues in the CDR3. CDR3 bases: TGTGCCAGCTCGGTAGGCTCAGGTCCCTACGAGCAGTACTTC. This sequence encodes CASSVGSGPYEQYF.

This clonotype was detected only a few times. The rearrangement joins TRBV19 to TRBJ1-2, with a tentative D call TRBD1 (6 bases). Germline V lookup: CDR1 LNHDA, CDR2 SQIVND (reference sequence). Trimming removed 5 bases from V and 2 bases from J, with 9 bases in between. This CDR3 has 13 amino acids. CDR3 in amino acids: CASSADRNYGYTF. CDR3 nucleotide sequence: TGTGCCAGTAGTGCGGACAGAAACTATGGCTACACCTTC.